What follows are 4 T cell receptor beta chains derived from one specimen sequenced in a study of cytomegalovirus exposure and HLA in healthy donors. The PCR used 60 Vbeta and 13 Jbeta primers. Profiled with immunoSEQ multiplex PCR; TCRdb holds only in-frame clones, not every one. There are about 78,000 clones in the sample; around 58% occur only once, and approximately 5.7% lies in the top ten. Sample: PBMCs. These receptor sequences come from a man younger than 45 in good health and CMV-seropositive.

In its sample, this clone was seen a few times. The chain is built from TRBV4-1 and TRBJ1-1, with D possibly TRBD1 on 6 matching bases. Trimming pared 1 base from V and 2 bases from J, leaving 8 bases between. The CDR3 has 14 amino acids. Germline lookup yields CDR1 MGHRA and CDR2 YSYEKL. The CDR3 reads CASSQVGANTEAFF. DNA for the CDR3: TGCGCCAGCAGCCAAGTGGGGGCAAACACTGAAGCTTTCTTT.

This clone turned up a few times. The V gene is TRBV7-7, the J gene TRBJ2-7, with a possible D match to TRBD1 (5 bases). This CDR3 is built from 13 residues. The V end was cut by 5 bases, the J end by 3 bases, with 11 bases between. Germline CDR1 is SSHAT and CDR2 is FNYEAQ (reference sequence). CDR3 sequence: CASSPLGDYEQYF. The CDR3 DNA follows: TGTGCCAGCAGCCCCTTAGGGGACTACGAGCAGTACTTC.

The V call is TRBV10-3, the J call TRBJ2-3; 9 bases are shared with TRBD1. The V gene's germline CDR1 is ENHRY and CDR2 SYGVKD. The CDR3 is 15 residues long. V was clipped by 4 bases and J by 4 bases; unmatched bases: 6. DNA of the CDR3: TGTGCCATCAGTGGGACAGGGGATCCCCCAGATACGCAGTATTTT. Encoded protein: CAISGTGDPPDTQYF.

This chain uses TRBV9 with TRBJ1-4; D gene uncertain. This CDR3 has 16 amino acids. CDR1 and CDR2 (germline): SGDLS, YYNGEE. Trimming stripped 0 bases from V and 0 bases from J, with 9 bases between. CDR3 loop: CASSVASGSTNEKLFF. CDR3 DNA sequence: TGTGCCAGCAGCGTAGCGTCGGGTTCAACTAATGAAAAACTGTTTTTT. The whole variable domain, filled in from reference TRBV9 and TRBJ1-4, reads DSGVTQTPKHLITATGQRVTLRCSPRSGDLSVYWYQQSLDQGLQFLIQYYNGEERAKGNILERFSAQQFPDLHSELNLSSLELGDSALYFCASSVASGSTNEKLFFGSGTQLSVL.